This T cell receptor beta chain is from a study of shared clonotypes between healthy human individuals. The table came from immunoSEQ multiplex PCR; TCRdb's copy has only in-frame clones and leaves some out. The sample carries approximately 700,000 clones, about 80% recorded once. The CDR3 is 14 amino acids. Trimming at V came to 4 bases and at J to 10 bases, leaving 8 bases not matched to a gene. Looked up from germline, CDR1 is LNHDA and CDR2 is SQIVND (reference sequence). The chain employs TRBV19 and TRBJ1-4; TRBD1 agrees at 8 bases. The material sequenced was memory CD4+ T cells sorted from blood. Subset indicated: CD45RA-negative fraction. This TCR came from a woman between 25 and 40 years old in good health. CDR3 nucleotide sequence: TGTGCCAGTAGTAGAGCAGGGGGCGATGGAAAACTGTTTTTT. The encoded protein is CASSRAGGDGKLFF.